This entry lists 12 T cell receptor beta chains sequenced from one sample in a study of cytomegalovirus exposure and HLA in healthy donors. The PCR was carried out with 60 Vbeta primers and 13 Jbeta primers. Clones were sequenced by immunoSEQ multiplex PCR, and TCRdb holds only the in-frame ones, with some missing. The sample consists of 110,000 to 150,000 clones, 65% to 80% of them appearing once. The sequencing input was PBMCs. The receptors come from a male donor in good health and CMV-seronegative.

The V gene is TRBV19, the J gene TRBJ2-3, with a possible D match to TRBD2 (6 bases). Germline values: CDR1 LNHDA, CDR2 SQIVND (reference sequence). V shed 4 bases and J shed 2 bases, with 19 bases lying between them. CDR3 length equals 17 residues. CDR3 sequence: CASSTLQPGRNTDTQYF. CDR3 coding DNA: TGTGCCAGTAGTACCCTTCAGCCAGGGAGGAACACAGATACGCAGTATTTT.

The CDR3 is CATSSHQAGGQGETQYF. The CDR3 region has the DNA TGTGCCACCAGCTCCCACCAGGCGGGGGGGCAGGGAGAGACCCAGTACTTC. The J gene is TRBJ2-5, the V gene TRBV15; 9 bases match TRBD2. V shed 5 bases, J shed 4 bases, and the junction held 14 bases outside the gene matches. The CDR3 extends over 17 amino acids. The germline V gene encodes CDR1 LNHNV and CDR2 YYDKDF (reference sequence).

This chain links TRBV4-2 with TRBJ2-1, with 8 bases identical to TRBD2. The CDR3 runs 16 residues. The V segment lost 4 bases and the J segment 5 bases; nucleotides outside the gene matches: 10. Germline V gene data show CDR1 as LGHNA and CDR2 as YNFKEQ. CDR3 nucleotide sequence: TGTGCCAGCAGCCCAAGTCTGCGGGAGGTGAACAATGAGCAGTTCTTC. Amino acid sequence: CASSPSLREVNNEQFF.

As DNA, the CDR3 is TGTGCCAGCAGCCCCCGAACCGGAGGAACTGAAGCTTTCTTT. Translation: CASSPRTGGTEAFF. The V and J genes are TRBV9 and TRBJ1-1; D remains ambiguous. Germline CDR1 and CDR2: SGDLS and YYNGEE. The length of the CDR3 is 14 residues. V dropped 4 bases and J dropped 5 bases, with 15 bases sitting between them. The variable domain in full, with the rest retrieved from reference TRBV9 and TRBJ1-1, is DSGVTQTPKHLITATGQRVTLRCSPRSGDLSVYWYQQSLDQGLQFLIQYYNGEERAKGNILERFSAQQFPDLHSELNLSSLELGDSALYFCASSPRTGGTEAFFGQGTRLTVV.

In this sample, this clone turned up a few times. The chain uses TRBV13 and TRBJ2-7; 7 positions match TRBD1. J gave up 4 bases and V 5 bases, and 11 bases lay outside the gene matches. The CDR3 sequence is 15 residues long. From germline, CDR1 is PRHDT and CDR2 FYEKMQ (reference sequence). The CDR3 sequence is CASSDISGGFYEQYF. In nucleotides, the CDR3 is TGTGCCAGCAGCGACATATCAGGGGGTTTTTACGAGCAGTACTTC.

The rearrangement links TRBV9 to TRBJ1-5, with D unresolved. In germline, CDR1 is SGDLS, CDR2 YYNGEE. CDR3 size: 10 residues. With 6 bases removed from V and 5 bases from J, the gap between germline ends came to 3 bases. CDR3 nucleotide sequence: TGTGCCAGCACGGATCAGCCCCAGCATTTT. Amino acid sequence: CASTDQPQHF. Using reference TRBV9 and TRBJ1-5 for the parts outside the CDR3, the full variable domain is DSGVTQTPKHLITATGQRVTLRCSPRSGDLSVYWYQQSLDQGLQFLIQYYNGEERAKGNILERFSAQQFPDLHSELNLSSLELGDSALYFCASTDQPQHFGDGTRLSIL.

The chain links TRBV2 to TRBJ2-2; 8 bases are shared with TRBD2. The CDR3 loop spans 17 amino acids. Germline assignment: CDR1 SNHLY and CDR2 FYNNEI. V shed 0 bases, J shed 3 bases, and the junction held 6 bases outside the gene matches. The CDR3 reads CASSEAQREWDTGELFF. The CDR3 DNA reads as TGTGCCAGCAGTGAAGCGCAGCGGGAGTGGGACACCGGGGAGCTGTTTTTT.

This clone was picked up a small number of times. This rearrangement joins TRBV4-2 to TRBJ2-1; 11 nucleotides align to TRBD2. The CDR3 has 15 residues. CDR1 and CDR2 from the germline V gene are LGHNA and YNFKEQ. Trimming cost V 1 base and J 4 bases; bases outside gene matches: 0. CDR3 sequence: CASSQGLAGYNEQFF. CDR3 bases: TGTGCCAGCAGCCAAGGACTAGCGGGGTACAATGAGCAGTTCTTC.

The rearrangement links TRBV19 to TRBJ2-3; TRBD2 matches at 9 bases. The ends lost 3 bases at V and 5 bases at J; junction bases unmatched: 3. Germline V CDR1 and CDR2: LNHDA, SQIVND (reference sequence). The CDR3 loop spans 14 amino acids. The CDR3 nucleotides are TGTGCCAGTAGTATGGCTAGCGGGGTAGATACGCAGTATTTT. Translated: CASSMASGVDTQYF.

This clone is a singleton in its sample. This chain uses TRBV5-4 with TRBJ1-5; a possible D gene is TRBD1 (6 bases). V lost 4 bases and J 7 bases, leaving 12 bases between the germline ends. This CDR3 has 13 amino acids. Germline V gene sequence: CDR1 SGHNT, CDR2 YYREEE (reference sequence). The CDR3 here is CASSRDNRQPQHF. In DNA, the CDR3 is TGTGCCAGCAGCCGGGACAATCGGCAGCCCCAGCATTTT.

This clone has a handful of counts. The chain joins TRBV5-4 to TRBJ1-5; TRBD1 is a possible D gene (5 bases). The V end lost 0 bases, the J end lost 4 bases, and 8 bases lay between the germline ends. This CDR3 has 14 amino acids. Germline lookup yields CDR1 SGHNT and CDR2 YYREEE (reference sequence). CDR3 amino acids: CASSLGGVNQPQHF. CDR3 sequence (DNA): TGTGCCAGCAGCTTGGGGGGGGTAAATCAGCCCCAGCATTTT.

As for this clone: One end of the junction varies from germline; a read error may be responsible. The chain links TRBV7-9 to TRBJ1-5; 8 nucleotides line up with TRBD1. The length of the CDR3 is 16 residues. Germline V gives CDR1 SEHNR, CDR2 FQNEAQ (reference sequence). CDR3 DNA sequence: TGTTCCAGCAGCCTCTGGACAGGGTTAGACAATCAGCCCCAGCATTTT. As protein: CSSSLWTGLDNQPQHF.